This T cell receptor beta chain was sequenced in a study of molecular identifiers for immune sequencing clone quantification. Study observations and caveats: Clones that had above 20 RNA copies took up over 99% of effector molecules but under 1% in naive cells. Reports indicate spiked Jurkat TCR RNA from one cell could be found among 900,000 to 1,000,000 naive cells.

As concerns this clonotype: Its antigen is as yet unknown. One junction end disagrees with the germline gene, perhaps due to a read error.

TCRdb re-derived calls from the PCR reads in MiXCR, one entry per CDR3 protein. The sample holds about 630,000 distinct CDR3 sequences, 25% seen once. This CDR3 is 15 amino acids long. Sorted cells numbering 20,000 to 1,000,000, with 10%, 30% or 50% RNA, yielded the naive CD8 libraries. Input material: naive CD8+ T cells from blood, with Jurkat cell RNA spiked in. The subset was: FACS-sorted CD8+CD4-CCR7+CD45RA+ naive T cells. The genes are TRBV5-3 and TRBJ2-2, with 7 bases lining up with TRBD2. TRBV5-3 is placed among ORFs of uncertain function. This clonotype was obtained from a human donor in good health. Some libraries in this study had Jurkat cell RNA spiked in. The CDR3 DNA sequence: TGTGCCAGCAGCTTGGGGACTACGAACACCGGGGAGCTGTGTTTT. Its translation is CASSLGTTNTGELCF.